Listed here are 13 T cell receptor beta chains from one sample, sequenced in a study of cytomegalovirus exposure and HLA in healthy donors (dated by TCRdb to 2016 to 2017). Library prep was done by the immunoSEQ multiplex PCR assay. The multiplex PCR relied on a mix of 60 forward primers for TCR Vbeta segments and 13 reverse primers for TCR Jbeta segments. TCRdb mirrors the immuneACCESS table, restricted to in-frame sequences. Some clones are absent from its copies; in checked studies, under half trace to an unresolved V gene, and the reason for the others is unknown. This sample's table contains 150,000 to 250,000 clones. The ten largest clones add up to around 0.74% of the sample. Material for sequencing was PBMCs. These receptor sequences come from a boy between 10 and 17 years old in good health and CMV-seronegative.

The chain joins TRBV27 to TRBJ1-4; TRBD1 aligns across 9 bases. The trim removed 0 bases at V and 10 bases at J, leaving 12 bases unmatched. The CDR3 has 17 residues. Germline CDR1 is MNHEY and CDR2 is SMNVEV (reference sequence). The CDR3 sequence: CASSLSSSGQGPGKLFF. In DNA form, the CDR3 reads TGTGCCAGCAGTTTATCCTCGAGTGGACAGGGGCCAGGAAAACTGTTTTTT.

The chain carries TRBV4-3 and TRBJ2-7; possibly TRBD2 for D (6 bases). V was trimmed by 0 bases and J by 2 bases, leaving 14 bases between them. Germline V lookup: CDR1 LGHNA, CDR2 YSLEER. The CDR3 runs to 16 residues. CDR3 protein: CASSQDPAGTPYEQYF. The CDR3 nucleotides read TGCGCCAGCAGCCAAGATCCGGCGGGGACCCCCTACGAGCAGTACTTC.

To note about this clone: The junction shows a germline mismatch at one end, possibly a read error. The chain joins TRBV5-6 to TRBJ2-3; D is possibly TRBD1 or TRBD2 (5 bases each). The CDR3 runs to 15 residues. Germline V gene lookup returns CDR1 SGHDT and CDR2 YYEEEE. This CDR3 is CASSLDTRATDTQYF. CDR3 DNA: TGTGCCAGCAGTTTGGACACGAGGGCCACAGATACGCAGTATTTT.

This rearrangement joins TRBV30 to TRBJ1-1; 7 bases fit TRBD1. Germline CDR1 GTSNPN, CDR2 SVGIG (reference sequence). J lost 0 bases, V lost 2 bases, and 6 bases had no gene match. The CDR3 spans 15 residues. The CDR3 coding sequence is TGTGCCTGGAGTTTTAGGGGGCAGTTGAACACTGAAGCTTTCTTT. Its protein product is CAWSFRGQLNTEAFF.

This chain's CDR3 is CASSRDRVYGYTF. In DNA, the CDR3 is TGTGCCAGCAGCCGGGACAGGGTCTATGGCTACACCTTC. This chain links TRBV28 with TRBJ1-2; TRBD1 matches at 9 bases. Germline V lookup: CDR1 MDHEN, CDR2 SYDVKM. This CDR3 spans 13 amino acids. Losses at the gene ends were 6 bases for V and 4 bases for J; bases not matched to a gene: 3.

V usage is TRBV30 and J usage is TRBJ2-2; TRBD2 aligns across 12 bases. Germline V CDR1 and CDR2: GTSNPN, SVGIG (reference sequence). The CDR3 runs 17 residues. V lost 2 bases, J lost 0 bases, and 4 bases stayed unmatched. CDR3 nucleotides: TGTGCCTGGAGTCATCTAGCGGGGGGGTCGAACACCGGGGAGCTGTTTTTT. It translates to CAWSHLAGGSNTGELFF.

The V and J genes are TRBV2 and TRBJ2-2, with TRBD2 matching over 7 bases. Germline V lookup: CDR1 SNHLY, CDR2 FYNNEI. This CDR3 has 14 amino acids. The V gene end was trimmed by 4 bases and the J gene end by 4 bases; junction bases not matched to a gene: 3. CDR3 coding DNA: TGTGCCAGCAGTGTTGAGCGGGGCACCGGGGAGCTGTTTTTT. Translated: CASSVERGTGELFF. Looking up the rest from reference TRBV2 and TRBJ2-2 gives the full variable domain: EPEVTQTPSHQVTQMGQEVILRCVPISNHLYFYWYRQILGQKVEFLVSFYNNEISEKSEIFDDQFSVERPDGSNFTLKIRSTKLEDSAMYFCASSVERGTGELFFGEGSRLTVL.

V and J are TRBV5-6 and TRBJ2-5; TRBD2 matches at 7 bases. This CDR3 is built from 12 residues. CDR1 and CDR2 (germline): SGHDT, YYEEEE. V shed 2 bases, J shed 5 bases, and the junction held 0 bases outside the gene matches. The CDR3, as DNA: TGTGCCAGCAGCTTCGGGGGGGAGACCCAGTACTTC. Translation gives CASSFGGETQYF.

The rearrangement links TRBV15 to TRBJ2-3, with 8 bases matching TRBD1. Germline trimming cut 0 bases from V and 5 bases from J; bases unmatched to any gene: 4. The CDR3 is made up of 15 amino acids. Germline V gene data show CDR1 as LNHNV and CDR2 as YYDKDF (reference sequence). The CDR3 DNA reads as TGTGCCACCAGCAGAGATTCAGGGGGCATAGATACGCAGTATTTT. Translated, it gives CATSRDSGGIDTQYF.

J is TRBJ2-2 and V is TRBV19; D is unclear. This CDR3 spans 11 amino acids. The V and J ends lost 5 bases and 8 bases respectively, with 6 bases between them. Germline V CDR1 and CDR2: LNHDA, SQIVND (reference sequence). In nucleotides, the CDR3 is TGTGCCAGTAGTTGGCCGGGGGAGCTGTTTTTT. It yields the protein CASSWPGELFF. The complete variable domain, with remaining parts taken from reference TRBV19 and TRBJ2-2, reads DGGITQSPKYLFRKEGQNVTLSCEQNLNHDAMYWYRQDPGQGLRLIYYSQIVNDFQKGDIAEGYSVSREKKESFPLTVTSAQKNPTAFYLCASSWPGELFFGEGSRLTVL.

The genes are TRBV19 and TRBJ2-1, with 11 bases fitting TRBD2. Per germline, CDR1 LNHDA and CDR2 SQIVND (reference sequence). V lost 7 bases, J lost 6 bases, and 8 bases stayed unmatched. The CDR3 covers 15 residues. The DNA of the CDR3 is TGTGCCAGTATGGGGCTAGCGGGGGGTTCCAATGAGCAGTTCTTC. It codes for CASMGLAGGSNEQFF.

The chain carries TRBV2 and TRBJ2-1; 10 bases align to TRBD2. The CDR3 has 13 amino acids. From germline, CDR1 is SNHLY and CDR2 FYNNEI. CDR3 bases: TGTGTCGTAGCGGGGGGAATCTACAATGAGCAGTTCTTC. It encodes CVVAGGIYNEQFF.

The genes are TRBV6-6 and TRBJ2-2, with TRBD1 as a possible D gene (6 bases). The germline V gene encodes CDR1 MNHNY and CDR2 SVGAGI (reference sequence). The CDR3 is 15 amino acids. Trimming left V 0 bases short and J 4 bases short, with 9 bases between. CDR3 loop: CASSYSPGATGELFF. CDR3 sequence (DNA): TGTGCCAGCAGTTACTCTCCAGGGGCCACCGGGGAGCTGTTTTTT.